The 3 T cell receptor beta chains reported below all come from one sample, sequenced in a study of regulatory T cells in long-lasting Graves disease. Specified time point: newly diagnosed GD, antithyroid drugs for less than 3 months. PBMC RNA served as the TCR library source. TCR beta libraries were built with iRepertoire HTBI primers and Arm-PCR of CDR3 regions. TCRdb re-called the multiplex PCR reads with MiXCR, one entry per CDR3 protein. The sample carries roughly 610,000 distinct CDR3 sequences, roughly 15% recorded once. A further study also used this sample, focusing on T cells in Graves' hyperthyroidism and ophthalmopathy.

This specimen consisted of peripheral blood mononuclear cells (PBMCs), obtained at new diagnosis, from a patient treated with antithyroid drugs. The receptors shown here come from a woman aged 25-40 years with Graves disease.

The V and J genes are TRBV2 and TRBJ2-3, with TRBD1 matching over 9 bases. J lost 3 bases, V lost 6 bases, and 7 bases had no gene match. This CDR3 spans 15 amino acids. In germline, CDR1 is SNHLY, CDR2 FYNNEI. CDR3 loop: CASRLGQGRTDTQYF. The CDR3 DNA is TGTGCCAGCAGACTCGGACAGGGGAGGACAGATACGCAGTATTTT.

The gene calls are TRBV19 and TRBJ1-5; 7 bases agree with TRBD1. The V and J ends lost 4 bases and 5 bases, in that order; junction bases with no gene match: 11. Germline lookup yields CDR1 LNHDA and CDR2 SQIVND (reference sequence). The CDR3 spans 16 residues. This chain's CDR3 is CASSKTTGAGDQPQHF. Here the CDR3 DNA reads TGTGCCAGTAGTAAAACAACAGGGGCGGGAGATCAGCCCCAGCATTTT.

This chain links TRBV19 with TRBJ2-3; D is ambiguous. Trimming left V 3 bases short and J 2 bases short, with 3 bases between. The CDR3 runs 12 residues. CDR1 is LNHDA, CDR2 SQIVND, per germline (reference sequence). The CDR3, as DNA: TGTGCCAGTAGTATCGACACAGATACGCAGTATTTT. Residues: CASSIDTDTQYF.